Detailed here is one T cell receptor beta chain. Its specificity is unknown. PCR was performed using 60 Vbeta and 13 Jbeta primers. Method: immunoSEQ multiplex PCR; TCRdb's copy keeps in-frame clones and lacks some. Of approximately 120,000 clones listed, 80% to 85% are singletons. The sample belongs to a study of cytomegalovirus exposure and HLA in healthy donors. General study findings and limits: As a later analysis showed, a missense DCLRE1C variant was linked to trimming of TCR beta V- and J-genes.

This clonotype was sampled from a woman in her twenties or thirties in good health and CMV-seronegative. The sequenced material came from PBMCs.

The CDR3 protein is CASAPGLAGFLPSYEQYF. In nucleotides, the CDR3 is TGTGCCAGTGCTCCGGGACTAGCGGGATTTCTCCCCTCCTACGAGCAGTACTTC. The rearrangement links TRBV19 to TRBJ2-7, with 13 bases matching TRBD2. The germline V gene encodes CDR1 LNHDA and CDR2 SQIVND (reference sequence). The CDR3 contains 18 residues. The J segment lost 0 bases and the V segment lost 8 bases, leaving 13 bases of the junction unmatched.